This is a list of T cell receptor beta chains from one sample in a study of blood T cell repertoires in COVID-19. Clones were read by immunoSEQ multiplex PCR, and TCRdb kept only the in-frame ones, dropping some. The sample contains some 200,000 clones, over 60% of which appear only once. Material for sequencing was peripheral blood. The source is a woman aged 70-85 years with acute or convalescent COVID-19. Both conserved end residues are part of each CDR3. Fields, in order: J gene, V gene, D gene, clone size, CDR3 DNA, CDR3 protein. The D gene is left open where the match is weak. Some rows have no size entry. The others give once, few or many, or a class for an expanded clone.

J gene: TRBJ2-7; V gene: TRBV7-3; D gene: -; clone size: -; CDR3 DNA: TGTGCCAGCAGCTTAACGAGAGGTCACGAGCAGTACTTC; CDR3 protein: CASSLTRGHEQYF
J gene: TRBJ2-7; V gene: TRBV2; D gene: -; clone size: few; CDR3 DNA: TGTGCCAGCAGTGAGGGGGGAAGGAGCTCCTACGAGCAGTACTTC; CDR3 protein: CASSEGGRSSYEQYF
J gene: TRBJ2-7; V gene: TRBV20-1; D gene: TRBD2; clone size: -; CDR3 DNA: TGCAGTGCTAGTTCTAGCGGAACCTACGAGCAGTACTTC; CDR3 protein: CSASSSGTYEQYF
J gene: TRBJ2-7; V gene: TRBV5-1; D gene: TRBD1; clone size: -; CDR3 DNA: TGCGCCAGCAGCTTATCCGGGACAGGGGGCTCAAACTCCTACGAGCAGTACTTC; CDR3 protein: CASSLSGTGGSNSYEQYF
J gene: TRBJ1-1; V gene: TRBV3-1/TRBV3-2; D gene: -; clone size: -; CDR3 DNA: TGTGCCAGCAGGACACAGTCGAACACTGAAGCTTTCTTT; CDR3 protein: CASRTQSNTEAFF
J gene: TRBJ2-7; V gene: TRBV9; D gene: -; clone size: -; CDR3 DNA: TGTGCCAGCAGCCCCCAGGGGAGGGCCTACGAGCAGTACTTC; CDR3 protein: CASSPQGRAYEQYF
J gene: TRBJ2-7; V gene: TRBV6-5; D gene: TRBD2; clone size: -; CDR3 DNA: TGTGCCAGCAGTTACTCGATGCGGGAGAGCTCCTACGAGCAGTACTTC; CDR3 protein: CASSYSMRESSYEQYF
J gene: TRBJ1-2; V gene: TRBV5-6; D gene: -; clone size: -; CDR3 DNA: TGTGCCAGCAGCTGGGGAGGGGGAGGCTACACCTTC; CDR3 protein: CASSWGGGGYTF
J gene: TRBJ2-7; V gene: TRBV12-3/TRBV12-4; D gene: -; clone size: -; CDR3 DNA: TGTGCCAGCGGGGAGTTTGGCGAGCAGTACTTC; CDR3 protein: CASGEFGEQYF
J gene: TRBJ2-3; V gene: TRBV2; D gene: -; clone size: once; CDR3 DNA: TGTGCCAGCAGTGTTATCCGCTTAGCTAGCACAGATACGCAGTATTTT; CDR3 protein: CASSVIRLASTDTQYF
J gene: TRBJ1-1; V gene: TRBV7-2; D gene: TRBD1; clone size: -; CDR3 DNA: TGTGCCAGCAGCTTAGTAGGACAGGGGAGGACTGAAGCTTTCTTT; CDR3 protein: CASSLVGQGRTEAFF
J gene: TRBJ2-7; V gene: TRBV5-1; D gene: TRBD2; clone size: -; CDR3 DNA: TGCGCCAGCAGCCTCCAGGGACTAGCGGGAGAACGGTACTTC; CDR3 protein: CASSLQGLAGERYF
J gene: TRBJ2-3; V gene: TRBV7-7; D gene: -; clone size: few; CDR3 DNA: TGTGCTAGCAGCCTGGACGGGGAAGATACGCAGTATTTT; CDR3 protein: CASSLDGEDTQYF
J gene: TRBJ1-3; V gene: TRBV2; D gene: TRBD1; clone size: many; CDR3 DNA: TGTGCCAGCAGGGCAGGGGGTTCACTTTTCTCTGGAAACACCATATATTTT; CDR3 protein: CASRAGGSLFSGNTIYF
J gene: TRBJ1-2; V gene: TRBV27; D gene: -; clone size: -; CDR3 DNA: TGTGCCAGCAGTAGCGGGGGAAGGGGCTATGGCTACACCTTC; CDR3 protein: CASSSGGRGYGYTF
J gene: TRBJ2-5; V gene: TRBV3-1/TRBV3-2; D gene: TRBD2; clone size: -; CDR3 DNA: TGTGCCAGCAGCCAGATCGGGGAGGGTGGGGAGACCCAGTACTTC; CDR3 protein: CASSQIGEGGETQYF
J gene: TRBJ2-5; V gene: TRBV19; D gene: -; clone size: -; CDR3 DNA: TGTGCCAGTAGTCCAGGGCACCTCCAAGAGACCCAGTACTTC; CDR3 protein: CASSPGHLQETQYF
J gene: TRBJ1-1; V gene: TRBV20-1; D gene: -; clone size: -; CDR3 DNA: TGCAGTGCCCTTCGACAGACTGAAGCTTTCTTT; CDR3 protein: CSALRQTEAFF
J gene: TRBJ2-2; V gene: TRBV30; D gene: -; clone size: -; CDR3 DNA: TGTGCCTGGACCCCGACACTAGGGGGGGAGCTGTTTTTT; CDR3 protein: CAWTPTLGGELFF
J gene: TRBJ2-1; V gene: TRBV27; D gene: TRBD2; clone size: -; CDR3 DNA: TGTGCCAGCAGTTTGAAGAGAAGGACTAGCATAAACAATGAGCAGTTCTTC; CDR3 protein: CASSLKRRTSINNEQFF
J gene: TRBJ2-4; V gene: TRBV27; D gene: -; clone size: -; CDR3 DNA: TGTGCCAGCAGTTTATATCCACTAGCCAAAAACATTCAGTACTTC; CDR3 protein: CASSLYPLAKNIQYF
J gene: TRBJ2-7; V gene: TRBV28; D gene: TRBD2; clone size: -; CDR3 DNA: TGTGCCAGCAGCCCTAGCGGGAGGGCTTACGAGCAGTACTTC; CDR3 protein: CASSPSGRAYEQYF
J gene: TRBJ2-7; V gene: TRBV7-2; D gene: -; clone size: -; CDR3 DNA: TGTGCCAGCAGCTTAGTTGCAAACACCTACGAGCAGTACTTC; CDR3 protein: CASSLVANTYEQYF
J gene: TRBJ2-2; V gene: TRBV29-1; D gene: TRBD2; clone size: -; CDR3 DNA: TGCAGCGTCGGGCCTAGCGGGACCGGGGAGCTGTTTTTT; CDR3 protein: CSVGPSGTGELFF
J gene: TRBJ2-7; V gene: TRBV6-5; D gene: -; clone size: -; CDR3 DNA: TGTGCCAGCAGAACGGGGGTACACGAGCAGTACTTC; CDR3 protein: CASRTGVHEQYF
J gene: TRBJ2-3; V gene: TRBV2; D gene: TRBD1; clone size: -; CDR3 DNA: TGTGCCAGCAGTGAGGCAGGGGGCGGCACAGATACGCAGTATTTT; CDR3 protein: CASSEAGGGTDTQYF
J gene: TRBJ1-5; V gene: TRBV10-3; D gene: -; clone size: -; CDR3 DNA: TGTGCCATCAGTGAGTCGCGGGACGGGATGCACAATCAGCCCCAGCATTTT; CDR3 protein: CAISESRDGMHNQPQHF
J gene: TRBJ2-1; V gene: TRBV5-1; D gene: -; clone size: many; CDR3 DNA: TGCGCCAGCAGCGCCCAACTAGCAGGCTCCTACAATGAGCAGTTCTTC; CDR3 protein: CASSAQLAGSYNEQFF
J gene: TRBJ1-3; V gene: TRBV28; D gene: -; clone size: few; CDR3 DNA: TGTGCCAGCAGTTTAATCACAGCTGGAAACACCATATATTTT; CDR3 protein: CASSLITAGNTIYF
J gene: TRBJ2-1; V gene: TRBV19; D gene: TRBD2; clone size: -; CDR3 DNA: TGTGCCAGTAGTATAGCGGCGGGAGCTGACAATGAGCAGTTCTTC; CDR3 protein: CASSIAAGADNEQFF
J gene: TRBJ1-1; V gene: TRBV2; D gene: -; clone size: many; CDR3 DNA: TGTGCCAGCAGCCCAACTGACATACTCGCTGAAGCTTTCTTT; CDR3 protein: CASSPTDILAEAFF
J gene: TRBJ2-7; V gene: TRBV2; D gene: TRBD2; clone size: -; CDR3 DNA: TGTGCCAGCAGTGAAGAGCGGGAGTACGACGAGCAGTACTTC; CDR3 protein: CASSEEREYDEQYF
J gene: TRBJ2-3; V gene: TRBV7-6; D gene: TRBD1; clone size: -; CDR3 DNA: TGTGCCAGCAGCTTACGGGGACAGGGATCAGATACGCAGTATTTT; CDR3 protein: CASSLRGQGSDTQYF
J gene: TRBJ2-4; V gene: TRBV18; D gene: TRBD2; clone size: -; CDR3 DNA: TGTGCCAGCTCCCTTGGACTAGAAAACATTCAGTACTTC; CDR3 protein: CASSLGLENIQYF
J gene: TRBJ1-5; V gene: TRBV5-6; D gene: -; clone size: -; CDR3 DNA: TGTGCCAGCAGCTTGTGGGTAGGGGCCGGCCAGCCCCAGCATTTT; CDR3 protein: CASSLWVGAGQPQHF
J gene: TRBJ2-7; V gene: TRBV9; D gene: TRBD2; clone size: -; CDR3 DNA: TGTGCCAGCAGCGTAGAGGCTAGCGGGAGCGGGCAGTACTTC; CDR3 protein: CASSVEASGSGQYF
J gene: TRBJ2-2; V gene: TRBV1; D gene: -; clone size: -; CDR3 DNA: TGCACCAGCAGCCGTCCCCTTGACGCTAGCTCAACCGGGGAGCTGTTTTTT; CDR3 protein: CTSSRPLDASSTGELFF
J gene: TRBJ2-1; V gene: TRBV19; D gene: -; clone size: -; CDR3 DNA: TGTGCCAGTAGTATGGGCGGACAGAGCTCCTACAATGAGCAGTTCTTC; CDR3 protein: CASSMGGQSSYNEQFF
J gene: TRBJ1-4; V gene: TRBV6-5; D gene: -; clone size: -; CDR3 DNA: TGTGCCAGCAGTCTTACAGGGATTAATGAAAAACTGTTTTTT; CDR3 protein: CASSLTGINEKLFF